This T cell receptor (beta chain) was sequenced in a study of T cell responses to AZD1222 COVID-19 vaccine. The wider study: Second doses were pooled across both intervals (about 4 or about 12 weeks).

Profiled with immunoSEQ multiplex PCR; TCRdb holds only in-frame clones, not every one. This sample carries about 200,000 clones, 85% to 95% of them seen once, and the ten largest clones take 1% to 1.5%. The CDR3 covers 19 residues. Looked up from germline, CDR1 is MNHEY and CDR2 is SMNVEV (reference sequence). Germline trimming cut 2 bases from V and 4 bases from J; bases unmatched to any gene: 17. General study results and limits: Two AZD1222 doses significantly raised spike-specific TCR breadth and depth over controls. Spike-wide coverage was observed for vaccine-associated CD4 TCRs, with dominant responses at 160-218 and 743-854. Per reports, nearly half of all spike-specific TCRs target regions that are unmutated in variants.

Concerning this clone itself: Its antigen remains unknown.

This sample comprised peripheral blood, obtained on day 0 of AZD1222 vaccination. The TCR comes from an adult in good health. This rearrangement joins TRBV27 to TRBJ1-1, with 9 positions matching TRBD1. The CDR3 region is CASSLIGIWDTGGGTEAFF. The CDR3 region has the DNA TGTGCCAGCAGTTTAATAGGTATCTGGGATACAGGGGGCGGCACTGAAGCTTTCTTT.